Shown below are 26 T cell receptor beta chains from a single sample sequenced in a study of T cell responses to AZD1222 COVID-19 vaccine. The data were produced by immunoSEQ multiplex PCR, yet TCRdb's version contains in-frame clones alone and is incomplete. The sample lists approximately 170,000 clones; 90% to 95% were seen once. The sample consisted of peripheral blood, taken 28 days after the second AZD1222 dose. The receptor source for this set is an adult who received the AZD1222 COVID-19 vaccine.

V usage is TRBV4-1 and J usage is TRBJ2-3; D gene ambiguous. Germline CDR1 reads MGHRA; CDR2 reads YSYEKL. V was cut by 0 bases and J by 0 bases, with 10 bases left in between. The CDR3 is 16 residues long. This CDR3 reads CASSQDRRKSTDTQYF. CDR3 nucleotides: TGCGCCAGCAGCCAAGATCGACGGAAGAGCACAGATACGCAGTATTTT.

V gene TRBV5-1 combines with J gene TRBJ2-2, with D hard to call. Germline assignment: CDR1 SGHRS and CDR2 YFSETQ. V was pared by 0 bases and J by 6 bases, with 3 bases between. There are 12 residues in the CDR3. CDR3 sequence reads: CASSLDPGELFF. CDR3 coding DNA: TGCGCCAGCAGCTTGGACCCCGGGGAGCTGTTTTTT.

The chain joins TRBV7-8 to TRBJ1-1; no reliable D call. This CDR3 has 13 amino acids. Germline lookup yields CDR1 SGHVS and CDR2 FQNEAQ. Trimming removed 1 base at V and 4 bases at J, with 7 bases between. The CDR3 DNA sequence: TGTGCCAGCAGCTTAGGGGGAGTCACTGAAGCTTTCTTT. Amino acid sequence: CASSLGGVTEAFF.

The chain carries TRBV11-3 and TRBJ2-2, with 10 bases identical to TRBD1. CDR3 length equals 14 residues. Germline trimming cut 4 bases from V and 5 bases from J; bases unmatched to any gene: 1. In germline, CDR1 is SGHNT, CDR2 YENEEA. CDR3 loop: CASSSGQGTGELFF. In DNA form, the CDR3 reads TGTGCCAGCAGCTCGGGACAGGGGACCGGGGAGCTGTTTTTT.

In its sample, this clone was seen once. This rearrangement joins TRBV3-1 (or the pseudogene TRBV3-2) to TRBJ2-1; D unresolved. CDR1 and CDR2 (germline): LGHDT, YNNKEL (reference sequence). The CDR3 contains 15 residues. V dropped 2 bases and J dropped 1 base, with 9 bases sitting between them. The CDR3 DNA reads TGTGCCAGCAGCCAACAGATAAGTTCCTACAATGAGCAGTTCTTC. This translates into CASSQQISSYNEQFF.

The chain combines TRBV6-6 with TRBJ2-5; 14 nucleotides align to TRBD2. The trim removed 5 bases at V and 4 bases at J, leaving 6 bases unmatched. Germline lookup yields CDR1 MNHNY and CDR2 SVGAGI (reference sequence). This CDR3 has 16 amino acids. CDR3 sequence (DNA): TGTGCCAGCAGTCCAGGGACTAGCGGGAGAGGAGAGACCCAGTACTTC. This gives the protein CASSPGTSGRGETQYF.

DNA of the CDR3: TGTGCCAGTAGTACCACAGTCCTAGCGGGAGAGACCCAGTACTTC. Its protein is CASSTTVLAGETQYF. J is TRBJ2-5 and V is TRBV19, with 8 bases aligning to TRBD2. CDR3 length: 15 residues. Trimming cost V 4 bases and J 4 bases; bases outside gene matches: 8. Germline CDR1 LNHDA, CDR2 SQIVND (reference sequence).

The rearrangement uses TRBV4-1 and TRBJ1-5; the D is unclear. The ends were cut back, 4 bases at V and 4 bases at J, with 14 bases in the middle. Germline V gene sequence: CDR1 MGHRA, CDR2 YSYEKL. The CDR3 extends over 15 amino acids. CDR3 coding DNA: TGCGCCAGCAGCCCGGGATCCCGCGAAAATCAGCCCCAGCATTTT. Translated, it gives CASSPGSRENQPQHF.

The CDR3 DNA reads TGTGCCAGCAGTGAATACCCCTTTTCCGCAACTAATGAAAAACTGTTTTTT. It translates to CASSEYPFSATNEKLFF. This chain joins TRBV6-1 and TRBJ1-4, with unresolved D. Trimming left V 2 bases short and J 0 bases short, with 13 bases between. CDR1 and CDR2 (germline): MNHNS, SASEGT. This CDR3 contains 17 residues.

The gene calls are TRBV19 and TRBJ2-7, with TRBD2 matching over 9 bases. CDR3 length: 14 residues. Germline CDR1 LNHDA, CDR2 SQIVND (reference sequence). The trim removed 7 bases at V and 1 base at J, leaving 5 bases unmatched. The CDR3 is CASMPTSGSYEQYF. The CDR3 nucleotides read TGTGCCAGTATGCCGACTAGCGGTTCCTACGAGCAGTACTTC.

This chain joins TRBV5-6 and TRBJ2-2, with 9 bases matching TRBD2. After removal of 1 base from V and 6 bases from J, the junction contained 4 bases not matched to a gene. The length of the CDR3 is 15 residues. CDR1 is SGHDT and CDR2 is YYEEEE in the germline V gene. The CDR3 nucleotides are TGTGCCAGCAGCTTGATGGCGGGAGGGGCCGGGGAGCTGTTTTTT. As protein: CASSLMAGGAGELFF.

The V call is TRBV5-6, the J call TRBJ1-2; 9 bases are a match to TRBD1. Trimming took 2 bases from V and 8 from J; bases not matched to a gene: 7. Looked up from germline, CDR1 is SGHDT and CDR2 is YYEEEE. The CDR3 sequence is 14 residues long. The CDR3, as DNA: TGTGCCAGCAGCTTACTACAGGGGGCGCGCGGCTACACCTTC. It codes for CASSLLQGARGYTF. Using reference TRBV5-6 and TRBJ1-2 for the parts outside the CDR3, the full variable domain is DAGVTQSPTHLIKTRGQQVTLRCSPKSGHDTVSWYQQALGQGPQFIFQYYEEEERQRGNFPDRFSGHQFPNYSSELNVNALLLGDSALYLCASSLLQGARGYTFGSGTRLTVV.

The chain combines TRBV9 with TRBJ2-7; D is tentatively TRBD1 or TRBD2 (5 bases each). Per the germline V gene, CDR1 is SGDLS and CDR2 is YYNGEE. The CDR3 length is 16 residues. The V and J ends lost 2 bases and 0 bases respectively, with 15 bases between them. CDR3 in amino acids: CASSVSGTPNSYEQYF. The DNA of the CDR3 is TGTGCCAGCAGCGTCTCCGGGACGCCCAACTCCTACGAGCAGTACTTC. Using reference TRBV9 and TRBJ2-7 for the parts outside the CDR3, the full variable domain is DSGVTQTPKHLITATGQRVTLRCSPRSGDLSVYWYQQSLDQGLQFLIQYYNGEERAKGNILERFSAQQFPDLHSELNLSSLELGDSALYFCASSVSGTPNSYEQYFGPGTRLTVT.

DNA of the CDR3: TGTGCCAGCAGCGAACAGGGGGCGAGGAACACTGAAGCTTTCTTT. Its translation: CASSEQGARNTEAFF. The chain combines TRBV6-2 or TRBV6-3 with TRBJ1-1; 9 bases are a match to TRBD1. The CDR3 sequence is 15 residues long. V dropped 6 bases and J dropped 1; count of bases not matched to a gene: 6. CDR1 is MNHEY and CDR2 is SVGEGT in the germline V gene.

The rearrangement uses TRBV9 and TRBJ1-2; D gene unclear. Germline V gene lookup returns CDR1 SGDLS and CDR2 YYNGEE. The V and J ends lost 1 base and 6 bases respectively, with 16 bases between them. This CDR3 comprises 15 residues. CDR3 in amino acids: CASSVSPSGVDGYTF. CDR3 in DNA: TGTGCCAGCAGCGTAAGCCCAAGTGGGGTCGATGGCTACACCTTC. Full variable domain (outside the CDR3, taken from reference TRBV9 and TRBJ1-2): DSGVTQTPKHLITATGQRVTLRCSPRSGDLSVYWYQQSLDQGLQFLIQYYNGEERAKGNILERFSAQQFPDLHSELNLSSLELGDSALYFCASSVSPSGVDGYTFGSGTRLTVV.

This chain joins TRBV11-2 and TRBJ1-2; D gene ambiguous. Germline-derived CDR1 and CDR2 are SGHAT and FQNNGV. Deletions cut 3 bases from V and 3 bases from J, with 11 bases between. This CDR3 region has 14 residues. The DNA for the CDR3 is TGTGCCAGCAGCTTCTTTGGGCGGGACTATGGCTACACCTTC. This sequence encodes CASSFFGRDYGYTF.

CDR3 residues: CASSWGQGSGNEQFF. The DNA of the CDR3 is TGTGCCAGCAGCTGGGGACAGGGGAGTGGCAATGAGCAGTTCTTC. The rearrangement uses TRBV5-8 and TRBJ2-1; 10 bases map to TRBD1. The CDR3 is 15 residues long. V trimming: 3 bases; J trimming: 6 bases; junction bases outside the gene matches: 6. CDR1 and CDR2 (germline): SGHTS, YDEGEE.

This clone was seen a single time. The chain has TRBV30 and TRBJ2-5; tentatively, D is TRBD2 (6 bases). The CDR3 runs to 14 residues. Trimming removed 5 bases from V and 2 bases from J, with 15 bases in between. Germline V gene lookup returns CDR1 GTSNPN and CDR2 SVGIG (reference sequence). CDR3 in amino acids: CAWSPGTLQETQYF. As DNA, the CDR3 is TGTGCCTGGTCCCCCGGGACTTTACAAGAGACCCAGTACTTC. Drawing the rest from reference TRBV30 and TRBJ2-5, the complete variable domain is SQTIHQWPATLVQPVGSPLSLECTVEGTSNPNLYWYRQAAGRGLQLLFYSVGIGQISSEVPQNLSASRPQDRQFILSSKKLLLSDSGFYLCAWSPGTLQETQYFGPGTRLLVL.

The chain has TRBV7-9 and TRBJ2-1; 7 bases match TRBD2. This CDR3 is built from 17 residues. The V gene's germline CDR1 is SEHNR and CDR2 FQNEAQ (reference sequence). Unmatched junction bases numbered 11, after V lost 1 base and J lost 5 bases. The CDR3 is CASSLVPVAGVHNEQFF. As DNA, the CDR3 is TGTGCCAGCAGCTTAGTGCCGGTCGCGGGAGTCCACAATGAGCAGTTCTTC. Full variable domain (missing parts from reference TRBV7-9 and TRBJ2-1): DTGVSQNPRHKITKRGQNVTFRCDPISEHNRLYWYRQTLGQGPEFLTYFQNEAQLEKSRLLSDRFSAERPKGSFSTLEIQRTEQGDSAMYLCASSLVPVAGVHNEQFFGPGTRLTVL.

This clone has only one observation. The chain uses TRBV28 and TRBJ1-2, with TRBD1 as a possible D gene (6 bases). Germline CDR1 reads MDHEN; CDR2 reads SYDVKM. V dropped 3 bases and J dropped 3 bases, with 8 bases sitting between them. The length of the CDR3 is 13 residues. This CDR3 reads CASSLRTDYGYTF. CDR3 bases: TGTGCCAGCAGTTTGAGGACAGACTATGGCTACACCTTC.

The V gene is TRBV2, the J gene TRBJ1-6, with 9 nucleotides matching TRBD1. CDR3 length: 14 amino acids. Unmatched junction bases numbered 6, after V lost 6 bases and J lost 9 bases. The germline V gene has CDR1 SNHLY and CDR2 FYNNEI. The CDR3 spells CASSLDRGLSPLHF. The CDR3 DNA sequence: TGTGCCAGCAGCCTGGACAGGGGACTTTCACCCCTCCACTTT.

The chain combines TRBV5-6 with TRBJ2-1; D may match TRBD1 or TRBD2 (5 bases each). From germline, CDR1 is SGHDT and CDR2 YYEEEE. Trimming cost V 4 bases and J 6 bases, with 20 bases left between them. The CDR3 is made up of 16 amino acids. CDR3 bases: TGTGCCAGCAGCCATACGGGACCTATGATACGCAATGAGCAGTTCTTC. The encoded protein is CASSHTGPMIRNEQFF.

This clone has a single count. The DNA is omitted, as the CDR3 cannot be located on it reliably, and the CDR3 follows TCRdb's listing. This chain uses TRBV21-1 with TRBJ1-2; no check of the table's D call, TRBD1, against the DNA was made. TRBV21-1 is a documented pseudogene. The CDR3 has 21 amino acids, counting both end residues. CDR3 protein: CAKAVPAASQGQGKFNYGYTF.

This chain links TRBV9 with TRBJ2-3; possible D gene TRBD2, 5 bases. V lost 4 bases, J lost 5 bases, and 14 bases lay in between. This CDR3 comprises 14 residues. Germline loops: CDR1 SGDLS, CDR2 YYNGEE. The CDR3 sequence is CASSSGSLGDTQYF. The CDR3 nucleotides read TGTGCCAGCAGCTCGGGGAGCTTGGGAGATACGCAGTATTTT. Based on the CDR3 plus reference TRBV9 and TRBJ2-3, the full variable domain is DSGVTQTPKHLITATGQRVTLRCSPRSGDLSVYWYQQSLDQGLQFLIQYYNGEERAKGNILERFSAQQFPDLHSELNLSSLELGDSALYFCASSSGSLGDTQYFGPGTRLTVL.

The chain uses TRBV14 and TRBJ2-7; 7 bases align to TRBD2. Germline V lookup: CDR1 SGHDN, CDR2 FVKESK. The CDR3 spans 16 residues. The junction had 10 bases not matched to a gene; V was cut back by 4 bases and J by 1 base. CDR3 nucleotide sequence: TGTGCCAGCAGCCCCCGTTTTAGCGGGTTTTCCTACGAGCAGTACTTC. It specifies CASSPRFSGFSYEQYF.

This clone was recorded once. The chain couples TRBV7-6 to TRBJ2-7; no clear D gene. The CDR3 contains 15 residues. Germline values: CDR1 SGHVS, CDR2 FNYEAQ. V was clipped by 1 base and J by 3 bases, with 13 bases between them. The CDR3 here is CASSLGSTPGYEQYF. The CDR3 region has the DNA TGTGCCAGCAGCTTAGGAAGTACCCCTGGCTACGAGCAGTACTTC.